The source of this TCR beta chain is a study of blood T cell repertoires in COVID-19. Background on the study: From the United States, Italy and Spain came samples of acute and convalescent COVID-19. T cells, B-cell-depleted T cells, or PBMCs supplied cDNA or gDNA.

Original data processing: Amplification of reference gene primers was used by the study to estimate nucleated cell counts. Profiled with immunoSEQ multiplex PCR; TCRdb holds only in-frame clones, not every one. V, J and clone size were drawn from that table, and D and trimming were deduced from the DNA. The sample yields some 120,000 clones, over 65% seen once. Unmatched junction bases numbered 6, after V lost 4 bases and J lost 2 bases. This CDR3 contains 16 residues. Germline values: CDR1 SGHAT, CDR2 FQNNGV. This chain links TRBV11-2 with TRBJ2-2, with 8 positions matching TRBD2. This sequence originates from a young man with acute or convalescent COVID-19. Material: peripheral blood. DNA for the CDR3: TGTGCCAGCAGCTCTCCGGGGGGGGGCAACACCGGGGAGCTGTTTTTT. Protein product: CASSSPGGGNTGELFF.